Presented here are 17 T cell receptor beta chains from one specimen sequenced in a study of T cell repertoires in cytomegalovirus infection. One entry per CDR3 protein results from TCRdb running MiXCR on the reads. The profile shows hundreds of thousands of distinct CDR3 sequences, 20% to 25% of them singletons. Sequencing was done on a sample of CD8+ T cells from PBMCs. These receptors all come from a human donor in good health (CMV status not recorded). Some clones in this sample may be carry-over from other donors' samples.

This clonotype has a count of ten or more. The chain has TRBV7-2 and TRBJ2-5; tentatively, D is TRBD1 or TRBD2 (5 bases each). V lost 5 bases and J 4 bases, leaving 17 bases between the germline ends. The CDR3 extends over 15 amino acids. Per germline, CDR1 SGHTA and CDR2 FQGNSA. The CDR3: CASSVGTLEVETQYF. CDR3 coding DNA: TGTGCCAGCAGCGTCGGGACGCTAGAGGTAGAGACCCAGTACTTC.

This clonotype has a count of ten or more. The chain has TRBV7-2 and TRBJ1-1; 8 bases align to TRBD1. The CDR3 sequence is 14 residues long. Germline CDR1 reads SGHTA; CDR2 reads FQGNSA. The junction had 2 bases not matched to a gene; V was cut back by 0 bases and J by 5 bases. CDR3 sequence reads: CASSLANRGTEAFF. The CDR3 nucleotides read TGTGCCAGCAGCTTAGCGAACAGGGGGACTGAAGCTTTCTTT. Full variable domain (rest looked up from reference TRBV7-2 and TRBJ1-1): GAGVSQSPSNKVTEKGKDVELRCDPISGHTALYWYRQSLGQGLEFLIYFQGNSAPDKSGLPSDRFSAERTGGSVSTLTIQRTQQEDSAVYLCASSLANRGTEAFFGQGTRLTVV.

About this clonotype: This may be a read error, as it is one base from a much larger clone. The chain links TRBV7-2 to TRBJ2-1, with D tentatively TRBD2 (6 bases). Germline-derived CDR1 and CDR2 are SGHTA and FQGNSA. Trimming took 4 bases from V and 0 from J, leaving 7 bases between them. The CDR3 spans 14 residues. CDR3 amino acids: CASSSDYSYNEQFF. The CDR3 DNA is TGTGCCAGCAGCTCGGACTACTCCTACAATGAGCAGTTCTTC.

This clonotype showed up many times. The J gene is TRBJ2-1, the V gene TRBV6-5; 8 nucleotides line up with TRBD2. With V trimmed by 0 bases and J by 6 bases, 10 bases remained unmatched. The germline V gene encodes CDR1 MNHEY and CDR2 SVGAGI. This CDR3 comprises 17 residues. The DNA for the CDR3 is TGTGCCAGCAGTTACTCAAGACTGGGCAGCGGGGGCAATGAGCAGTTCTTC. It specifies CASSYSRLGSGGNEQFF.

This clonotype came up once. The chain recombines TRBV28 with TRBJ2-5; possible D gene TRBD2, 5 bases. Germline-derived CDR1 and CDR2 are MDHEN and SYDVKM. The CDR3 covers 14 residues. With 7 bases removed from V and 2 bases from J, the gap between germline ends came to 14 bases. The CDR3 DNA is TGTGCCAGCATTCCGGAGGCTCGGCAAGAGACCCAGTACTTC. Translated, it gives CASIPEARQETQYF.

V and J are TRBV5-1 and TRBJ2-2; D is unclear. V was cut by 0 bases and J by 0 bases, with 6 bases left in between. Germline CDR1 reads SGHRS; CDR2 reads YFSETQ. This CDR3 is 15 amino acids long. The CDR3 region is CASSLALTNTGELFF. For the CDR3, the DNA is TGCGCCAGCAGCTTGGCCCTCACGAACACCGGGGAGCTGTTTTTT.

The chain combines TRBV20-1 with TRBJ2-7; perhaps TRBD1 as D (6 bases). The V end lost 2 bases, the J end lost 0 bases, and 17 bases lay between the germline ends. The CDR3 length is 16 residues. CDR1 and CDR2 (germline): DFQATT, SNEGSKA (reference sequence). The CDR3: CSARPLAGASSYEQYV. The DNA of the CDR3 is TGCAGTGCTAGACCATTGGCAGGGGCCTCCTCCTACGAGCAGTACGTC.

The chain couples TRBV4-3 to TRBJ2-1; D gene uncertain. Germline V gene sequence: CDR1 LGHNA, CDR2 YSLEER. V gave up 3 bases and J gave up 5 bases, with 11 bases separating them. The CDR3 loop spans 14 amino acids. The CDR3 protein is CASSHLDGDNEQFF. DNA for the CDR3: TGCGCCAGCAGCCACCTGGACGGAGACAATGAGCAGTTCTTC.

Ten or more counts support this clonotype. This rearrangement joins TRBV12-5 to TRBJ2-2; D assignment may be TRBD1 or TRBD2 (6 bases each). CDR1 is LGHNT and CDR2 is FRNRAP in the germline V gene. The CDR3 contains 16 residues. Trimming stripped 7 bases from V and 4 bases from J, with 19 bases between. The CDR3, as DNA: TGTGCTAGTGAAAAAAGGACCGGAGGGGGCACCGGGGAGCTGTTTTTT. Encoded protein: CASEKRTGGGTGELFF. Full variable domain (outside the CDR3, taken from reference TRBV12-5 and TRBJ2-2): DARVTQTPRHKVTEMGQEVTMRCQPILGHNTVFWYRQTMMQGLELLAYFRNRAPLDDSGMPKDRFSAEMPDATLATLKIQPSEPRDSAVYFCASEKRTGGGTGELFFGEGSRLTVL.

As regards this clonotype: With a much larger clone just one base away, this may be a read error. The chain combines TRBV7-4 with TRBJ1-2, with 7 bases aligning to TRBD1. Germline CDR1 reads SGHVT; CDR2 reads SQSDAQ. This CDR3 spans 16 amino acids. With V trimmed by 1 base and J by 3 bases, 8 bases remained unmatched. This CDR3 is CASSLGVQGIDYGYTF. The CDR3 DNA reads TGTGCCAGCAGCTTAGGAGTACAGGGGATCGACTATGGCTACACCTTC.

This clonotype was found a few times. J is TRBJ2-7 and V is TRBV20-1; D may be TRBD1 (6 bases). Germline V lookup: CDR1 DFQATT, CDR2 SNEGSKA (reference sequence). This CDR3 spans 12 amino acids. As DNA, the CDR3 is TGCAGAGACCGGGACACTTCCTACGAGCAGTACGTC. It yields the protein CRDRDTSYEQYV.

In the case of this clonotype: One end of the junction is discordant with germline, which a read error may explain. The chain's CDR3 is CVSSLTGYEQYF. The CDR3, as DNA: TGTGTCAGCAGTTTGACGGGCTACGAGCAGTACTTC. The V call is TRBV28, the J call TRBJ2-7; D ambiguous. CDR1 MDHEN and CDR2 SYDVKM come from the germline V gene. This CDR3 has 12 amino acids.

The genes are TRBV2 and TRBJ1-1; D perhaps matches TRBD1 (5 bases). V lost 10 bases and J lost 7, with 16 bases in between. Germline lookup yields CDR1 SNHLY and CDR2 FYNNEI. The CDR3 contains 12 residues. The DNA of the CDR3 is TGTGCCACCCAAATTGGGACGGATGAAGCTTTCTTT. Protein: CATQIGTDEAFF.

V and J are TRBV27 and TRBJ2-7; perhaps TRBD1 as D (5 bases). Germline loops: CDR1 MNHEY, CDR2 SMNVEV (reference sequence). This CDR3 contains 12 residues. V was shortened by 10 bases and J by 2 bases, with 12 bases between the two germline ends. The CDR3 DNA sequence: TGTGCCACCCTGACAGACACCTACGAGCAGTACGTC. It encodes CATLTDTYEQYV.

This rearrangement joins TRBV5-1 to TRBJ1-2; tentatively, D is TRBD1 (6 bases). Trimming removed 0 bases at V and 4 bases at J, with 10 bases between. The germline V gene has CDR1 SGHRS and CDR2 YFSETQ. This CDR3 has 14 residues. CDR3 in DNA: TGCGCCAGCAGCTTGGTGGACAGAGCCTATGGCTACACCTTC. Translated, it gives CASSLVDRAYGYTF.

As concerns this clonotype: A much larger clone is a single base away; this may be a read error. This chain links TRBV7-4 with TRBJ2-7; D may be TRBD2 (6 bases). The CDR3 contains 14 residues. Germline V gives CDR1 SGHVT, CDR2 SQSDAQ. Trimming removed 3 bases from V and 3 bases from J, with 12 bases in between. The CDR3 DNA is TGTGCCAGCAGCTTTGCCGGCGGGATCTACGAGCAGTACTTC. Translation gives CASSFAGGIYEQYF.

This clonotype showed up just a few times. The V gene is TRBV20-1, the J gene TRBJ1-1, with D hard to call. The CDR3 consists of 11 residues. Per germline, CDR1 DFQATT and CDR2 SNEGSKA (reference sequence). Trimming left V 6 bases short and J 3 bases short, with 8 bases between. CDR3 in DNA: TGCAGTGCCAACCCGGACACTGAAGCTTTCTTT. It yields the protein CSANPDTEAFF.